This entry lists 23 T cell receptor beta chains sequenced from one sample in a study of T cells after yellow fever vaccination. TCRdb analysed the 5' RACE reads with MiXCR anew, one entry per CDR3 protein. The sample lists around 27,000 distinct CDR3 sequences, around 4.8% occurring once. Sample: CD8+ T cells sorted from PBMCs, taken 5 days after the yellow fever booster vaccination. These receptor sequences come from a young man who received the YFV17D yellow fever vaccine.

Ten or more counts support this clonotype. V and J are TRBV5-1 and TRBJ2-7; 9 nucleotides match TRBD2. Trimming removed 2 bases from V and 3 bases from J; junction bases left unmatched: 3. Germline CDR1 reads SGHRS; CDR2 reads YFSETQ. The CDR3 runs to 14 residues. The DNA for the CDR3 is TGCGCCAGCAGCTTTAGCGGGAGCTTCTACGAGCAGTACTTC. Its translation: CASSFSGSFYEQYF.

This clonotype was detected ten times or more. CDR3 sequence: CASSQERALVSGELFF. In nucleotides, the CDR3 is TGCGCCAGCAGCCAAGAGCGGGCGTTAGTGTCCGGGGAGCTGTTTTTT. The V call is TRBV4-3, the J call TRBJ2-2; TRBD2 is a possible D gene (5 bases). Germline CDR1 LGHNA, CDR2 YSLEER. The CDR3 runs 16 residues. Deletions cut 0 bases from V and 6 bases from J, with 14 bases between.

This clonotype was found many times. The chain employs TRBV7-6 and TRBJ2-5, with D possibly being TRBD2 (6 bases). From germline, CDR1 is SGHVS and CDR2 FNYEAQ. CDR3 size: 15 residues. Trimming took 2 bases from V and 7 from J, leaving 17 bases between them. CDR3 residues: CASSLSGLSGPTQYF. CDR3 nucleotide sequence: TGTGCCAGCAGCTTAAGCGGGCTATCGGGGCCGACCCAGTACTTC.

This clonotype was detected ten times or more. The V and J genes are TRBV11-2 and TRBJ2-5, with a possible D match to TRBD1 (5 bases). The CDR3 extends over 15 amino acids. Trimming pared 3 bases from V and 1 base from J, leaving 12 bases between. Germline V gene sequence: CDR1 SGHAT, CDR2 FQNNGV. CDR3 protein: CASSFLSDSQETQYF. In DNA form, the CDR3 reads TGTGCCAGCAGCTTCTTATCCGACAGCCAAGAGACCCAGTACTTC.

This clonotype was seen at least ten times. V and J are TRBV5-1 and TRBJ1-1, with D unresolved. Germline values: CDR1 SGHRS, CDR2 YFSETQ. The CDR3 spans 16 residues. Trimming removed 4 bases at V and 1 base at J, with 17 bases between. The CDR3 DNA reads as TGCGCCAGCAGCCCCTACCCTTACCAAGGGAACACTGAAGCTTTCTTT. This gives the protein CASSPYPYQGNTEAFF.

This clonotype was recorded at least ten times. The chain uses TRBV28 and TRBJ1-4; 7 bases fit TRBD1. Looked up from germline, CDR1 is MDHEN and CDR2 is SYDVKM. The CDR3 contains 14 residues. V was clipped by 2 bases and J by 6 bases; unmatched bases: 3. DNA for the CDR3: TGTGCCAGCAGTTTACAAACAGGGGATGAAAAACTGTTTTTT. It encodes CASSLQTGDEKLFF.

Ten or more counts support this clonotype. The chain is built from TRBV28 and TRBJ2-4; 10 positions agree with TRBD2. The V gene's germline CDR1 is MDHEN and CDR2 SYDVKM. Trimming took 1 base from V and 8 from J; bases not matched to a gene: 8. The CDR3 contains 16 residues. The CDR3 DNA follows: TGTGCCAGCAGTTTATCGTTAGCGGGAGGATTGCACATTCAGTACTTC. Its protein product is CASSLSLAGGLHIQYF. The variable domain in full, with the rest retrieved from reference TRBV28 and TRBJ2-4, is DVKVTQSSRYLVKRTGEKVFLECVQDMDHENMFWYRQDPGLGLRLIYFSYDVKMKEKGDIPEGYSVSREKKERFSLILESASTNQTSMYLCASSLSLAGGLHIQYFGAGTRLSVL.

As for this clonotype: A much larger clone is a single base away; this may be a read error. The rearrangement uses TRBV12-3 or TRBV12-4 and TRBJ2-1; D ambiguous. The CDR3 totals 12 residues. CDR3 sequence (DNA): TGTGCCTGCAGTCCTTCTGGGTATGAGCAGTTCTTC. This translates into CACSPSGYEQFF.

At least ten counts were recorded for this clonotype. The rearrangement joins TRBV5-6 to TRBJ2-7, with D tentatively TRBD1 or TRBD2 (5 bases each). V lost 0 bases and J 3 bases, leaving 13 bases between the germline ends. Germline assignment: CDR1 SGHDT and CDR2 YYEEEE. This CDR3 spans 15 amino acids. The CDR3 reads CASSLVGTGYYEQYF. The CDR3 region has the DNA TGTGCCAGCAGCTTGGTAGGGACCGGCTACTACGAGCAGTACTTC.

At least ten counts were recorded for this clonotype. The chain has TRBV20-1 and TRBJ2-1; D might be TRBD2 (6 bases). The V gene's germline CDR1 is DFQATT and CDR2 SNEGSKA (reference sequence). The V end lost 5 bases, the J end lost 7 bases, and 12 bases lay between the germline ends. The CDR3 sequence is 12 residues long. The CDR3 DNA is TGCAGTGCTCAGGCGGCGGGGAATGAGCAGTTCTTC. As protein: CSAQAAGNEQFF.

This clonotype has a count of ten or more. The chain recombines TRBV28 with TRBJ2-3, with TRBD2 matching 11 bases. The CDR3 has 21 amino acids. CDR1 MDHEN and CDR2 SYDVKM come from the germline V gene. Trimming removed 5 bases from V and 1 base from J; junction bases left unmatched: 20. The CDR3 loop reads CASSHYTGTSGSSAGTDTQYF. Here the CDR3 DNA reads TGTGCCAGCAGTCACTACACCGGGACTAGCGGATCCTCCGCGGGCACAGATACGCAGTATTTT.

This clonotype was counted ten times or more. The CDR3 DNA sequence: TGTGCCAGCAGCGTCCGGGACTATACGGACATTCAGTACTTC. Its translation: CASSVRDYTDIQYF. The V and J genes are TRBV9 and TRBJ2-4; 7 bases align to TRBD2. With V trimmed by 2 bases and J by 8 bases, 7 bases remained unmatched. The CDR3 is 14 residues long. The germline gives CDR1 SGDLS, CDR2 YYNGEE.

This clonotype was observed many times. This rearrangement joins TRBV25-1 to TRBJ2-1, with D unresolved. Trimming cost V 0 bases and J 7 bases, with 13 bases left between them. CDR3 length: 15 amino acids. CDR1 MGHDK and CDR2 SYGVNS come from the germline V gene. CDR3 nucleotides: TGTGCCAGCAGTGAATATCTCAACCACCAGAATGAGCAGTTCTTC. The encoded protein is CASSEYLNHQNEQFF.

Judged by abundance, this clonotype is medium-sized. This chain links TRBV3-1 with TRBJ1-5; D gene unclear. The CDR3 spans 15 residues. Germline CDR1 and CDR2: LGHDT and YNNKEL (reference sequence). Trimming stripped 1 base from V and 0 bases from J, with 7 bases between. The CDR3 reads CASSQGGYSNQPQHF. CDR3 DNA sequence: TGTGCCAGCAGCCAAGGAGGGTATAGCAATCAGCCCCAGCATTTT.

As for this clonotype: Being one base from a much bigger clone, this may be a read error. The chain is built from TRBV20-1 and TRBJ2-1; no reliable D call. CDR1 is DFQATT and CDR2 is SNEGSKA in the germline V gene (reference sequence). The CDR3 consists of 16 residues. Trimming removed 6 bases from V and 9 bases from J, with 27 bases in between. CDR3 sequence reads: CSADSTSPRASVEQFF. CDR3 DNA: TGCAGTGCAGACTCCACGTCACCTAGGGCTTCGGTTGAGCAGTTCTTC.

In its sample, this clonotype was seen many times. The rearrangement uses TRBV20-1 and TRBJ2-5; TRBD2 matches 7 bases. Germline lookup yields CDR1 DFQATT and CDR2 SNEGSKA (reference sequence). The V and J ends lost 0 bases and 5 bases, in that order; junction bases with no gene match: 9. The CDR3 extends over 15 amino acids. CDR3 coding DNA: TGCAGTGCTAGAGAAGGACTAGTGGACTGGGAGACCCAGTACTTC. Protein: CSAREGLVDWETQYF.

Many counts were recorded for this clonotype. The chain carries TRBV7-2 and TRBJ1-2; 9 positions match TRBD1. The CDR3 runs to 15 residues. The V and J ends lost 4 bases and 8 bases, in that order; junction bases with no gene match: 11. Germline lookup yields CDR1 SGHTA and CDR2 FQGNSA. CDR3 sequence reads: CASSYLWDRARGYTF. CDR3 nucleotides: TGTGCCAGCAGCTACCTTTGGGACAGGGCGAGGGGCTACACCTTC. Full variable domain (missing parts from reference TRBV7-2 and TRBJ1-2): GAGVSQSPSNKVTEKGKDVELRCDPISGHTALYWYRQSLGQGLEFLIYFQGNSAPDKSGLPSDRFSAERTGGSVSTLTIQRTQQEDSAVYLCASSYLWDRARGYTFGSGTRLTVV.

This clonotype has at least ten counts. J is TRBJ2-1 and V is TRBV7-9; D ambiguous. With 6 bases removed from V and 7 bases from J, the gap between germline ends came to 10 bases. The CDR3 is 12 residues long. Germline V gives CDR1 SEHNR, CDR2 FQNEAQ (reference sequence). The DNA for the CDR3 is TGTGCCAGCAGGCCAGGATGGAATGAGCAGTTCTTC. Protein product: CASRPGWNEQFF.

This clonotype was observed many times. The chain has TRBV6-1 and TRBJ2-1; unclear D gene. With 3 bases removed from V and 3 bases from J, the gap between germline ends came to 9 bases. The CDR3 totals 14 residues. Looked up from germline, CDR1 is MNHNS and CDR2 is SASEGT. The CDR3 loop reads CASSDRTLYNEQFF. In DNA, the CDR3 is TGTGCCAGCAGTGATAGGACCCTCTACAATGAGCAGTTCTTC.

The V and J genes are TRBV9 and TRBJ2-7; 11 bases map to TRBD2. The ends lost 8 bases at V and 4 bases at J; junction bases unmatched: 5. There are 13 residues in the CDR3. Germline CDR1 is SGDLS and CDR2 is YYNGEE. The DNA of the CDR3 is TGTGCCAGTGGAACTAGCGGGAGTTACGAGCAGTACTTC. Protein sequence: CASGTSGSYEQYF.

This clonotype was seen at least ten times. The V gene is TRBV11-1, the J gene TRBJ2-1; D ambiguous. V lost 5 bases, J lost 8 bases, and 13 bases lay in between. The CDR3 runs 13 residues. Per germline, CDR1 SGHAT and CDR2 FQDESV (reference sequence). For the CDR3, the DNA is TGTGCCAGCAGCCCCGACTCCGGAGATGAGCAGTTCTTC. It is translated as CASSPDSGDEQFF.

This clonotype has a count of ten or more. The V and J genes are TRBV20-1 and TRBJ2-3; no reliable D call. This CDR3 has 18 amino acids. Deletions cut 0 bases from V and 3 bases from J, with 22 bases between. In germline, CDR1 is DFQATT, CDR2 SNEGSKA (reference sequence). CDR3 sequence reads: CSARDYDNPSPLTDTQYF. Here the CDR3 DNA reads TGCAGTGCTAGAGATTATGATAATCCGTCTCCGCTAACAGATACGCAGTATTTT.

There are many counts of this clonotype. The chain is built from TRBV5-1 and TRBJ2-7, with 13 bases that match TRBD2. With 4 bases clipped from V and 6 bases from J, the junction kept 4 bases outside the gene matches. The CDR3 covers 14 residues. The germline gives CDR1 SGHRS, CDR2 YFSETQ. The CDR3 is CASSGLAGDLEQYF. The DNA for the CDR3 is TGCGCCAGCAGCGGACTAGCGGGAGATCTCGAGCAGTACTTC.